This T cell receptor beta chain was sequenced during a study of beta chain features in type 1 diabetes. Study outcomes and limitations: A greater similarity of naive, central memory and Treg TCRB repertoires was seen among patients than among healthy donors.

The CDR3 covers 14 residues. Germline V gene sequence: CDR1 SGHTA, CDR2 FQGNSA. The study reverse transcribed the entire isolated RNA, so it sequenced expressed TCRB transcripts. Data came from immunoSEQ multiplex PCR; TCRdb stores just in-frame clones and leaves some out. The sample has about 210,000 clones, under 13% seen once; the top ten hold 1% to 1.5%. Central memory, naive, regulatory and stem cell-like memory CD4+ cells were sorted by CD45RO/CCR7/CD25/CD127/CD95/CD27. Each sorted fraction was over 95% pure. As to this clone: Its antigen is still unknown.

The chain combines TRBV7-2 with TRBJ2-5; D call uncertain. TRBJ2-7 matches the DNA end more closely, so the J call is doubtful. Material: central memory CD4+ T cells from blood. The sequence was obtained from a man younger than 30 in good health. CDR3 in DNA: TGTGCCAGCAGCTTAGTTCGCGCGAGCTACGAGCAGTACTTC. Protein: CASSLVRASYEQYF.